A selection of T cell receptor beta chains follows, all from one sample in a study of T cells in Graves' hyperthyroidism and ophthalmopathy. TCRdb used MiXCR to reprocess the multiplex PCR reads, holding one entry per CDR3 protein. The table includes under 350,000 distinct CDR3 sequences, 17% detected once. The sequenced material came from blood. All receptors come from an older woman with Graves' ophthalmopathy. CDR3s include the opening cysteine and the closing phenylalanine or tryptophan. Fields, in order: clone size, J gene, D gene, V gene, CDR3 protein, CDR3 DNA. D genes are given only for firm matches. Only part of the rows carry a size: once, few, many, or a class if the clone is expanded.

>many|TRBJ2-3|NA|TRBV12-3/TRBV12-4
CASSLVRTDTQYF
TGTGCCAGCAGTTTAGTCAGAACAGATACGCAGTATTTT
>NA|TRBJ2-1|TRBD1|TRBV11-2
CASSLATGKRGYNEQFF
TGTGCCAGCAGCTTAGCGACAGGGAAGAGGGGGTACAATGAGCAGTTCTTC
>few|TRBJ2-7|NA|TRBV3-1
CASSHTKSDEQYF
TGTGCCAGCAGCCACACCAAGTCAGACGAGCAGTACTTC
>NA|TRBJ1-4|NA|TRBV4-3
CASSPAVDRSGGEKLFF
TGCGCCAGCAGCCCAGCAGTGGATCGATCGGGTGGTGAAAAACTGTTTTTT
>many|TRBJ2-1|TRBD2|TRBV27
CASSLLAGANEQFF
TGTGCCAGCAGTCTACTAGCGGGAGCAAACGAGCAGTTCTTC
>many|TRBJ1-1|NA|TRBV27
CASSLTVWGRLVTEAFF
TGTGCCAGCAGTTTGACTGTTTGGGGGCGCTTAGTCACTGAAGCTTTCTTT
>NA|TRBJ2-7|NA|TRBV4-2
CASSHTGAASNEQYF
TGTGCCAGCAGCCACACGGGAGCCGCTTCGAACGAGCAGTACTTC
>many|TRBJ2-7|TRBD1|TRBV6-1
CASRRTGTYEQYF
TGTGCCAGCAGAAGGACAGGGACCTACGAGCAGTACTTC
>NA|TRBJ1-5|NA|TRBV24-1
CATSDFSNQPQHF
TGTGCCACCAGTGATTTCAGCAATCAGCCCCAGCATTTT
>many|TRBJ2-1|NA|TRBV28
CASSEDREISYNEQFF
TGTGCCAGCAGTGAGGACCGAGAGATCTCCTACAATGAGCAGTTCTTC
>many|TRBJ1-1|NA|TRBV28
CASSVAGTNAEAFF
TGTGCCAGCAGTGTAGCCGGGACAAATGCTGAAGCTTTCTTT
>NA|TRBJ2-7|TRBD1|TRBV19
CASRGRGQGDYEQYF
TGTGCCAGTAGAGGCCGAGGACAGGGGGACTACGAGCAGTACTTC
>many|TRBJ2-5|TRBD1|TRBV24-1
CATSDGTGGDETQYF
TGTGCCACCAGTGATGGGACAGGGGGCGACGAGACCCAGTACTTC
>many|TRBJ2-7|TRBD2|TRBV20-1
CSARTSVLTYEQYF
TGCAGTGCTCGAACTAGCGTTCTAACCTACGAGCAGTACTTC
>many|TRBJ2-5|NA|TRBV10-3
CAISEFFGETQYF
TGTGCCATCAGTGAGTTCTTCGGAGAGACCCAGTACTTC
>NA|TRBJ2-7|NA|TRBV27
CASSFQSSYEQYF
TGTGCCAGCAGTTTCCAGAGCTCCTACGAGCAGTACTTC
>NA|TRBJ2-5|NA|TRBV7-8
CASSSSGSQPETQYF
TGTGCCAGCAGCTCAAGCGGGTCCCAACCGGAGACCCAGTACTTC
>many|TRBJ1-1|NA|TRBV29-1
CSVTGRENTEAFF
TGCAGCGTTACGGGGAGAGAGAACACTGAAGCTTTCTTT
>NA|TRBJ1-1|NA|TRBV7-7
CASSLAEDTEAFF
TGTGCTAGCAGCTTAGCGGAGGACACTGAAGCTTTCTTT
>few|TRBJ2-3|TRBD1|TRBV4-2
CASSPTGLVKFFTDTQYF
TGTGCCAGCAGCCCGACAGGGCTGGTAAAATTTTTCACAGATACGCAGTATTTT
>many|TRBJ2-3|TRBD1|TRBV6-1
CASRLTGDLDTQYF
TGTGCCAGCAGACTGACAGGGGATCTGGATACGCAGTATTTT
>NA|TRBJ2-7|TRBD2|TRBV20-1
CSGERGGRSYEQYF
TGCAGTGGGGAGAGAGGCGGGAGGTCCTACGAGCAGTACTTC
>many|TRBJ1-1|NA|TRBV4-3
CASSQAPGISDTEAFF
TGCGCCAGCAGCCAAGCTCCGGGCATTTCCGACACTGAAGCTTTCTTT
>many|TRBJ1-4|TRBD1|TRBV11-2
CASSLAGQGNEKLFF
TGTGCCAGCAGCTTAGCAGGACAGGGTAATGAAAAACTGTTTTTT
>NA|TRBJ1-6|TRBD1|TRBV19
CASSIQGTGNSPLHF
TGTGCCAGTAGTATCCAAGGGACAGGCAATTCACCCCTCCACTTT
>NA|TRBJ1-3|NA|TRBV15
CATSRPDLVYPGNTIYF
TGTGCCACCAGCAGACCAGACTTGGTCTACCCTGGAAACACCATATATTTT
>few|TRBJ1-2|NA|TRBV4-1
CASSQDITAYGYTF
TGCGCCAGCAGCCAAGATATCACGGCTTATGGCTACACCTTC
>NA|TRBJ2-3|TRBD2|TRBV25-1
CASSEWVSGSTDTQYF
TGTGCCAGCAGTGAATGGGTTAGCGGGAGCACAGATACGCAGTATTTT
>NA|TRBJ2-3|NA|TRBV7-8
CASSLCDGRVCVDTQYF
TGTGCCAGCAGCTTATGCGACGGGAGAGTTTGTGTGGATACGCAGTATTTT
>NA|TRBJ2-7|NA|TRBV10-3
CAIRSGTSYEQYF
TGTGCCATCAGAAGCGGCACTTCCTACGAGCAGTACTTC
>many|TRBJ1-1|NA|TRBV7-2
CASSLAQGGSEAFF
TGTGCCAGCAGCTTAGCGCAAGGGGGGAGTGAAGCTTTCTTT
>NA|TRBJ1-3|NA|TRBV5-1
CASSLGPGSGNTIYF
TGCGCCAGCAGCTTGGGACCCGGGAGCGGAAACACCATATATTTT
>few|TRBJ2-7|NA|TRBV19
CASSIRDGPYEQYF
TGTGCCAGTAGTATAAGGGATGGCCCTTACGAGCAGTACTTC
>NA|TRBJ2-1|NA|TRBV2
CASNEQGYNEQFF
TGTGCCAGCAACGAACAGGGCTACAATGAGCAGTTCTTC
>many|TRBJ1-2|NA|TRBV7-9
CASSIGDNYGYTF
TGTGCCAGCAGCATAGGGGATAACTATGGCTACACCTTC
>many|TRBJ1-5|NA|TRBV3-1
CASSQDMNQPQHF
TGTGCCAGCAGCCAAGATATGAATCAGCCCCAGCATTTT
>few|TRBJ1-6|NA|TRBV5-1
CASSRDRADNSPLHF
TGCGCCAGCAGTCGCGACAGAGCCGATAATTCACCCCTCCACTTT
>many|TRBJ1-2|NA|TRBV20-1
CSARAAAGAGPNYGYTF
TGCAGTGCTAGAGCTGCGGCAGGGGCCGGACCTAACTATGGCTACACCTTC
>many|TRBJ2-5|TRBD2|TRBV18
CASSPLGLAGGSETQYF
TGTGCCAGCTCACCACTCGGACTAGCGGGGGGGTCGGAGACCCAGTACTTC